These T cell receptor beta chains were read from a single sample in a study of CD8+ T cells in alopecia areata. The repertoire was sequenced with immunoSEQ multiplex PCR; TCRdb's copy has only in-frame clones and lacks some. This sample has some 190,000 clones, with 60% found just once. The input for sequencing was CD4+ T cells sorted from blood, taken at week 24, from a patient treated with tofacitinib. These receptors all stem from a human donor with alopecia areata. CDR3s include the opening cysteine and the closing phenylalanine or tryptophan. The D gene is left open where the match is weak. Size is stated for part of the rows, as once, few or many counts, or as a class when the clone is expanded.

clone size	D gene	J gene	V gene	CDR3 protein	CDR3 DNA
-	TRBD2	TRBJ2-1	TRBV4-3	CASSPSFGTSDNEQFF	TGCGCCAGCAGCCCGTCCTTCGGGACTAGCGACAATGAGCAGTTCTTC
-	TRBD2	TRBJ2-1	TRBV7-9	CASSPPVASGGAVDEQFF	TGTGCCAGCAGCCCCCCAGTTGCTAGCGGGGGGGCCGTTGATGAGCAGTTCTTC
-	-	TRBJ1-1	TRBV29-1	CSVAGLNTEAFF	TGCAGCGTTGCGGGGTTGAACACTGAAGCTTTCTTT
-	-	TRBJ1-1	TRBV29-1	CSVEVRQGNTEAFF	TGCAGCGTTGAGGTGCGTCAGGGGAACACTGAAGCTTTCTTT
-	-	TRBJ1-4	TRBV29-1	CSVEGWKGLLDEKLFF	TGCAGCGTTGAAGGGTGGAAGGGCTTACTGGATGAAAAACTGTTTTTT
-	-	TRBJ2-7	TRBV7-2	CASSLVGTESSYEQYF	TGTGCCAGCAGCTTAGTTGGGACGGAGAGCTCCTACGAGCAGTACTTC
-	-	TRBJ2-1	TRBV10-3	CAISAALIGNEQFF	TGTGCCATCAGTGCGGCACTCATCGGTAATGAGCAGTTCTTC
-	-	TRBJ1-2	TRBV30	CAWSASRGGGYTF	TGTGCCTGGAGTGCCTCTCGGGGTGGTGGCTACACCTTC
-	-	TRBJ1-6	TRBV6-1	CASSEVGRVSPLHF	TGTGCCAGCAGTGAAGTGGGTCGTGTGTCACCCCTCCACTTT
-	-	TRBJ1-4	TRBV7-2	CASSSDSLEKLFF	TGTGCCAGCAGCTCCGACAGCTTGGAAAAACTGTTTTTT
-	-	TRBJ2-7	TRBV7-8	CASSPGGATTYEQYF	TGTGCCAGCAGCCCTGGAGGGGCAACAACCTACGAGCAGTACTTC
-	TRBD1	TRBJ1-1	TRBV30	CAWSPGTVNTEAFF	TGTGCCTGGAGTCCAGGGACAGTGAACACTGAAGCTTTCTTT
once	-	TRBJ1-5	TRBV7-9	CASSGQGGQPQHF	TGTGCCAGCAGTGGGCAGGGAGGTCAGCCCCAGCATTTT
once	-	TRBJ2-5	TRBV11-3	CASSLDQPRRVETQYF	TGTGCCAGCAGCTTAGATCAACCACGTCGGGTAGAGACCCAGTACTTC
-	TRBD1	TRBJ1-1	TRBV14	CASSQPATGMNTEAFF	TGTGCCAGCAGCCAGCCCGCGACAGGGATGAACACTGAAGCTTTCTTT
few	-	TRBJ2-7	TRBV2	CASGIYSYEQYF	TGTGCCAGCGGAATTTACTCCTACGAGCAGTACTTC
-	-	TRBJ1-4	TRBV5-6	CASSGGPVGEKLFF	TGTGCCAGCAGTGGCGGGCCGGTGGGTGAAAAACTGTTTTTT
-	-	TRBJ2-3	TRBV10-1	CASSESTDTQYF	TGCGCCAGCAGTGAGTCGACAGATACGCAGTATTTT
-	-	TRBJ2-1	TRBV4-3	CASSQERDEQFF	TGCGCCAGCAGCCAAGAGAGAGATGAGCAGTTCTTC
-	-	TRBJ1-3	TRBV29-1	CSVAGTSGNTIYF	TGCAGCGTAGCCGGGACGTCTGGAAACACCATATATTTT
-	-	TRBJ1-6	TRBV2	CASSVQGVNSPLHF	TGTGCCAGCAGTGTACAAGGGGTTAATTCACCCCTCCACTTT
once	TRBD1	TRBJ1-5	TRBV27	CASRRDSNQPQHF	TGTGCCAGCAGACGGGACAGTAATCAGCCCCAGCATTTT
-	TRBD1	TRBJ2-7	TRBV29-1	CSVAQGALTEQYF	TGCAGCGTTGCACAGGGGGCGCTTACCGAGCAGTACTTC
-	TRBD2	TRBJ2-7	TRBV6-6	CATAEPGLAYEQYF	TGTGCCACCGCCGAGCCGGGACTAGCCTACGAGCAGTACTTC
-	-	TRBJ2-7	TRBV9	CASSVDPSATYEQYF	TGTGCCAGCAGCGTAGACCCTAGCGCAACCTACGAGCAGTACTTC
-	-	TRBJ1-1	TRBV29-1	CSVEGRVSAEAFF	TGCAGCGTTGAAGGAAGGGTTTCGGCTGAAGCTTTCTTT
-	-	TRBJ1-5	TRBV30	CAWREAGVGQPQHF	TGTGCCTGGAGGGAGGCAGGGGTGGGTCAGCCCCAGCATTTT
few	-	TRBJ2-6	TRBV29-1	CSVQGGGSGANVLTF	TGCAGCGTACAGGGAGGGGGCTCTGGGGCCAACGTCCTGACTTTC
-	TRBD1	TRBJ1-6	TRBV2	CASTLSNRGSSYNSPLHF	TGTGCCAGCACCCTGTCGAACAGGGGTAGCTCCTATAATTCACCCCTCCACTTT
-	-	TRBJ1-4	TRBV19	CASSPTATNEKLFF	TGTGCCAGTAGTCCCACCGCAACTAATGAAAAACTGTTTTTT
-	-	TRBJ1-1	TRBV14	CASSLNRNTEAFF	TGTGCCAGCAGTCTTAACCGTAACACTGAAGCTTTCTTT